This T cell receptor beta chain appears in the sequencing data of a study of T cell changes during pregnancy in multiple sclerosis. Method: immunoSEQ multiplex PCR; TCRdb's copy keeps in-frame clones and lacks some. The sample includes roughly 43,000 clones, 89% of them seen just once. Germline V CDR1 and CDR2: SGDLS, YYNGEE. The CDR3 covers 15 residues. The germline V and J ends were trimmed by 3 bases and 7 bases, with 16 bases remaining between them. This TCR came from a female donor with multiple sclerosis, enrolled in a pregnancy study. The chain couples TRBV9 to TRBJ1-4; maybe TRBD1 (6 bases). The source was CD4+ T cells from peripheral blood mononuclear cells, collected after pregnancy. The CDR3 is CASSAAGTPLEKLFF. CDR3 in DNA: TGTGCCAGCAGCGCCGCCGGGACACCACTTGAAAAACTGTTTTTT.